This T cell receptor (beta chain) was identified during a study of identical twins (dated by TCRdb to about 2016). Turning to the overall study: To test whether fetal clonotypes persist, this study deep-sequenced TCR alpha and beta repertoires from monozygotic twins, from unrelated adults of various ages, and from cord blood. To rule out contamination, replicate twin experiments were performed at different times with different library preparation protocols. The investigation overall reported the following: Because the same donors could not be followed over many years, the conclusions relied on cross-sectional statistical analysis. Fewer insertions were carried by abundant cord blood beta clonotypes, a similar but weaker trend appeared in young adult naive repertoires, and no such trend appeared in memory repertoires. In monozygotic twins, recombination models systematically underestimated out-of-frame TCR alpha sharing, but the models matched the sharing seen between unrelated individuals. Compared with coincidental sharing between unrelated individuals, out-of-frame TCR alpha sequences shared between twins showed an excess of sequences with low generation probability. Invariant T cells such as MAIT and iNKT could partly confound zero-insertion analyses, though diverse VJ usage argued against this for most clonotypes. Excess twin sharing in beta out-of-frame sequences was weaker because fewer shared sequences lowered the signal-to-noise ratio.

The germline V gene yields SGDLS for CDR1 and YYNGEE for CDR2. Including the terminal cysteine and phenylalanine, the CDR3 comprises 12 residues. CDR3 DNA is the only sequence kept; it has 36 bases, read in frame from the first base. V loses 3 bases, J loses 10 bases, and the germline ends lie 13 bases apart. This clonotype was recorded at least ten times. Its antigen is unknown. It has no much larger one-base neighbor in the sample; base qualities were not kept. Library preparation employed 5' RACE. Data came from an Illumina HiSeq 2000. A universal primer binding site was added through template switching, and the final cDNA carried a unique molecular identifier so that TCR cDNA molecules could be counted accurately. Specific primers in the conserved constant-segment region were used to synthesize first-strand cDNA for the TCR alpha and beta chains. Each cDNA library was double barcoded, with a SMART-Mk sample barcode plus Illumina barcodes, to control for contamination. Two successive PCR steps introduced TruSeq adapter sequences along with Illumina sample barcodes. The Illumina HiSeq platform was used with custom primers to sequence TCR alpha and beta cDNA libraries. In the original analysis: Unique molecular identifiers were extracted from raw reads with MiGEC, and CDR3 positions were determined with MiXCR. Recombination models were inferred per individual with the repgenHMM and IGoR tools using an EM algorithm. The analysis of shared clonotypes was done with the tcR package in R, with sharing normalized by the product of cloneset sizes. To study raw recombination without the effects of thymic and clonal selection, out-of-frame nonproductive sequences were analyzed. Clones were called with MiXCR by TCRdb after fastp trimmed the public reads at Q25, and only in-frame beta chains were retained. Each record represents a unique CDR3 protein, reported with the most common genes and DNA among its rows. These V and J calls are TCRdb output, not the study's own analysis. The sample table shows about 690,000 distinct CDR3 sequences, and 6% to 6.5% are seen once. 1.5% to 2% of the sample belongs to the ten largest clones.

Every donor in the study was a healthy Caucasian. The study also sequenced three unrelated non-twin adults: a male aged 18 to 30, a male aged 50 to 59 and a female aged 50 to 59. Miltenyi CD45RO+ enrichment and human naive T-cell isolation kits were used to isolate memory (CD45RO+) and naive T cells from PBMC. The receptor chain draws on TRBV9 and TRBJ1-2, with the D segment identity uncertain. The material sequenced was naive T cells sorted from blood. This sample's cell subset or site label indicates: cells isolated with a human naive T-cell isolation kit. The TCR was taken from a man aged 18 to 30 in good health. The nucleotides read TGTGCCAGCAGCGCCGTGGGTGGTTTCTACACCTTC. Translated, this is CASSAVGGFYTF.